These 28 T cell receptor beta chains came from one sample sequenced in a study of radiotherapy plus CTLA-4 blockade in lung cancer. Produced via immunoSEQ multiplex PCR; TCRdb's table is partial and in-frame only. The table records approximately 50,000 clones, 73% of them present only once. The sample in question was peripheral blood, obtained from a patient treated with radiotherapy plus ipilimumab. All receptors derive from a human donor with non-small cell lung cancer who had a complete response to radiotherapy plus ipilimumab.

CDR3 sequence: CASSSQAGANVLTF. CDR3 DNA: TGCGCCAGCAGCTCCCAGGCCGGGGCCAACGTCCTGACTTTC. This sequence joins TRBV5-1 and TRBJ2-6; D gene unclear. Per the germline V gene, CDR1 is SGHRS and CDR2 is YFSETQ. V lost 3 bases and J lost 4, with 8 bases in between. This CDR3 is 14 amino acids long.

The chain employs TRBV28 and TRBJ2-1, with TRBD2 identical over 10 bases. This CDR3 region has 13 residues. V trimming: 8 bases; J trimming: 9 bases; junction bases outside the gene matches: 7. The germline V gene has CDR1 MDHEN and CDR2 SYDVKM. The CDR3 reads CASGLAGAFEQFF. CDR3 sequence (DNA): TGTGCCAGCGGGCTAGCGGGAGCTTTTGAGCAGTTCTTC.

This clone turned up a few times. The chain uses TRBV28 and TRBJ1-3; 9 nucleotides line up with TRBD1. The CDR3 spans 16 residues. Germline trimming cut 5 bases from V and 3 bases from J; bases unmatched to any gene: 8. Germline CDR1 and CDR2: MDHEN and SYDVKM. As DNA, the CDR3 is TGTGCCAGCAGTATACTACAGGGGGCCGGTGGAAACACCATATATTTT. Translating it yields CASSILQGAGGNTIYF.

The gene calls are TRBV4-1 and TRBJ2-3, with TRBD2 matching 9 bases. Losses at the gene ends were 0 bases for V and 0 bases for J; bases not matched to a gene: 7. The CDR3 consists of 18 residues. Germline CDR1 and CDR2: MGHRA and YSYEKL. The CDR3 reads CASSQDRRGGQSTDTQYF. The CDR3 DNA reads TGCGCCAGCAGCCAAGATAGGCGGGGGGGACAAAGCACAGATACGCAGTATTTT.

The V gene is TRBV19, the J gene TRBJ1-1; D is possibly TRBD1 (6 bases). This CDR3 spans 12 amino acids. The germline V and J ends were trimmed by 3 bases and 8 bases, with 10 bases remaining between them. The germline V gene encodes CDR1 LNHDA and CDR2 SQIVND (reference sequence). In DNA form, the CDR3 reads TGTGCCAGTAGTATGCGCGGGGGCGAAGCTTTCTTT. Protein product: CASSMRGGEAFF. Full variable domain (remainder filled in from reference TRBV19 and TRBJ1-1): DGGITQSPKYLFRKEGQNVTLSCEQNLNHDAMYWYRQDPGQGLRLIYYSQIVNDFQKGDIAEGYSVSREKKESFPLTVTSAQKNPTAFYLCASSMRGGEAFFGQGTRLTVV.

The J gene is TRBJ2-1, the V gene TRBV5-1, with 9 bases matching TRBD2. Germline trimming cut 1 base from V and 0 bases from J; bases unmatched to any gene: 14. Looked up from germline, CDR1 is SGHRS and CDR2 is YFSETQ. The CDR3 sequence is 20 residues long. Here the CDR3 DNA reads TGCGCCAGCAGCTTGTACAGGACTAGCGCCTTAAAGAGCTCCTACAATGAGCAGTTCTTC. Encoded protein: CASSLYRTSALKSSYNEQFF.

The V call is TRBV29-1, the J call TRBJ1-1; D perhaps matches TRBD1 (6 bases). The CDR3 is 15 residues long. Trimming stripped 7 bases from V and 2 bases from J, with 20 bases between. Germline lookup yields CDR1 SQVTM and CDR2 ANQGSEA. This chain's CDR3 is CSAIETGTPNTEAFF. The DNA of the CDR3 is TGCAGCGCTATAGAGACGGGGACACCAAACACTGAAGCTTTCTTT.

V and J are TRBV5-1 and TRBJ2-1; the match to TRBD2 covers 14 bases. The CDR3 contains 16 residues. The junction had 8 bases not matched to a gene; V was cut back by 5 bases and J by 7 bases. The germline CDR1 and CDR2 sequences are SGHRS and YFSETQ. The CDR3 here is CASRSTSGRGGNEQFF. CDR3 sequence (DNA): TGCGCCAGCAGGTCGACTAGCGGGAGGGGTGGTAATGAGCAGTTCTTC.

CDR3 region: CASSVGPGLVYEQYF. For the CDR3, the DNA is TGTGCCAGCAGCGTGGGACCGGGACTAGTCTACGAGCAGTACTTC. V is TRBV9 and J is TRBJ2-7; 8 bases align to TRBD2. The germline CDR1 and CDR2 sequences are SGDLS and YYNGEE. V was clipped by 2 bases and J by 3 bases; unmatched bases: 7. The CDR3 extends over 15 amino acids.

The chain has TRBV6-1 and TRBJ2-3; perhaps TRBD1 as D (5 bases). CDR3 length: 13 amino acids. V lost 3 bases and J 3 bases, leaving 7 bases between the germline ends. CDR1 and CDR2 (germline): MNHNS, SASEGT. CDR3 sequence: CASSDQGTDTQYF. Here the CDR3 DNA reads TGTGCCAGCAGTGATCAGGGAACAGATACGCAGTATTTT.

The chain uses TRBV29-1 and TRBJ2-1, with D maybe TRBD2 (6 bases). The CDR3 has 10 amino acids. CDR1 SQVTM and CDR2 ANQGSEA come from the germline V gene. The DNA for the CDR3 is TGCACCGGAGGGGCGGTTGAGCAGTTCTTC. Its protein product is CTGGAVEQFF.

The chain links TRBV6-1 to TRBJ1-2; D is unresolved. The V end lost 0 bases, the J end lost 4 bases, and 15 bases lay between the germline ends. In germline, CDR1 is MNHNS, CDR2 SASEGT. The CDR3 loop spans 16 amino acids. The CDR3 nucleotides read TGTGCCAGCAGTGAAGCTTTACTCAGGCAGTCCTATGGCTACACCTTC. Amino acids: CASSEALLRQSYGYTF.

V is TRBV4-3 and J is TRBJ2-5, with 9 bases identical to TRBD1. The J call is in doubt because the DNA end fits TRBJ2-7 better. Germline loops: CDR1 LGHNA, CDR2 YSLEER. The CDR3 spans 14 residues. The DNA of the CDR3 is TGCGCCAGCAGCCAGGGGACAGGGCCCTACGAGCAGTACTTC. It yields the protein CASSQGTGPYEQYF.

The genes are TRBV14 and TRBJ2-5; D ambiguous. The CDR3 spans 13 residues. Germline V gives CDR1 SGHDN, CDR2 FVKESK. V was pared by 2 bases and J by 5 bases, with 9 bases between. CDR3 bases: TGTGCCAGCAGCCAACTAGTGGTGGAGACCCAGTACTTC. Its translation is CASSQLVVETQYF.

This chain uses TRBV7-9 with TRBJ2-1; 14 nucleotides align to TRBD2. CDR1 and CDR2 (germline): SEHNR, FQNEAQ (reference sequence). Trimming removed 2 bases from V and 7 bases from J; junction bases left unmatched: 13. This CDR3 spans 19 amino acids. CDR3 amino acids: CASSLTGLAGAKRENEQFF. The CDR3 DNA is TGTGCCAGCAGCTTAACGGGACTAGCGGGAGCGAAAAGAGAGAATGAGCAGTTCTTC.

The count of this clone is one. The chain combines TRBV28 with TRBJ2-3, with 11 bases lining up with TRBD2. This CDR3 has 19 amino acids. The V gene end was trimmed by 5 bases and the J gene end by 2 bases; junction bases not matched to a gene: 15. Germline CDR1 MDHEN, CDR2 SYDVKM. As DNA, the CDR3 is TGTGCCAGCAGTCTTCAGGGGACACTAGCGGGAGCGTTCACAGATACGCAGTATTTT. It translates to CASSLQGTLAGAFTDTQYF.

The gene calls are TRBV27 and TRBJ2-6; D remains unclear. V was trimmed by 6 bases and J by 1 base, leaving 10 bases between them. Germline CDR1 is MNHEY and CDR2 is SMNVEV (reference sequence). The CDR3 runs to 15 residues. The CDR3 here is CASSHSRSGANVLTF. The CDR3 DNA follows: TGTGCCAGCAGCCACTCGAGGTCTGGGGCCAACGTCCTGACTTTC.

The CDR3 DNA reads TGTGCCAGCGGCCAAGGCGGGGCCACCTACGAGCAGTACTTC. Translating gives CASGQGGATYEQYF. The chain carries TRBV28 and TRBJ2-7; maybe TRBD2 (6 bases). Germline assignment: CDR1 MDHEN and CDR2 SYDVKM. CDR3 size: 14 residues. V gave up 8 bases and J gave up 2 bases, with 16 bases separating them.

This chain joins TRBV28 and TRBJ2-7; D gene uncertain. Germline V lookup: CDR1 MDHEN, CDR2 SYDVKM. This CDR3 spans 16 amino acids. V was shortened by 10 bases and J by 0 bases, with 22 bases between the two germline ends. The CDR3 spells CATRPLRLLSSYEQYF. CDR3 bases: TGTGCCACCCGCCCGCTGAGGCTACTTAGCTCCTACGAGCAGTACTTC.

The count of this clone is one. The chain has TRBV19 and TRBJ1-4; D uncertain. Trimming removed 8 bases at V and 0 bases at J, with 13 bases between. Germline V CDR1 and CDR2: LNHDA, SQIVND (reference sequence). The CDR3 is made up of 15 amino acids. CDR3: CASGSMSATNEKLFF. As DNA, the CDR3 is TGTGCCAGTGGTTCTATGAGTGCAACTAATGAAAAACTGTTTTTT.

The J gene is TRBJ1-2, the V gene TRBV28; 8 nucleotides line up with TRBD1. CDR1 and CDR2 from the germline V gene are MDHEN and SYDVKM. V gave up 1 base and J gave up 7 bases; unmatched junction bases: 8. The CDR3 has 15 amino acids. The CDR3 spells CASSLFGQGGFGYTF. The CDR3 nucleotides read TGTGCCAGCAGTTTATTCGGACAGGGAGGGTTTGGCTACACCTTC.

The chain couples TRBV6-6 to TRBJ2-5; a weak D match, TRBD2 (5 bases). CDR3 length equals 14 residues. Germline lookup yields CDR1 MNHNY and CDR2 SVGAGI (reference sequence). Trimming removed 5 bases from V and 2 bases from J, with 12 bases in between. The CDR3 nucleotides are TGTGCCAGCAGTCCTTTCACGGGGCAAGAGACCCAGTACTTC. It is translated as CASSPFTGQETQYF.

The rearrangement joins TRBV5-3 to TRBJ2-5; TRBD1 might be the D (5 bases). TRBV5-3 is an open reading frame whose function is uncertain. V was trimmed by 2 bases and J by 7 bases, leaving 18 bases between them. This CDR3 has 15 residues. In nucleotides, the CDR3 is TGTGCCAGAAGCTTCATAACTACAGGTAGCAGGACCCAGTACTTC. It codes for CARSFITTGSRTQYF.

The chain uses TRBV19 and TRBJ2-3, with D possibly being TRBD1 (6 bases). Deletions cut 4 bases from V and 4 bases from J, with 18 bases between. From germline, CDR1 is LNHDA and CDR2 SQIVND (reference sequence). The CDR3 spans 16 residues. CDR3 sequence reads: CASSNPGRGKADTQYF. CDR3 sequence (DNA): TGTGCCAGTAGTAACCCGGGCAGGGGAAAGGCAGATACGCAGTATTTT.

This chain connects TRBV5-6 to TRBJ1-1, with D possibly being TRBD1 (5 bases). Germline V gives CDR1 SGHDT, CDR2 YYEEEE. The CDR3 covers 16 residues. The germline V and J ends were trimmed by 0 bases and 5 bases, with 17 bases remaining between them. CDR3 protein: CASSLVHQGGRTEAFF. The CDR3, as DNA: TGTGCCAGCAGCTTGGTTCATCAGGGAGGGAGGACTGAAGCTTTCTTT.

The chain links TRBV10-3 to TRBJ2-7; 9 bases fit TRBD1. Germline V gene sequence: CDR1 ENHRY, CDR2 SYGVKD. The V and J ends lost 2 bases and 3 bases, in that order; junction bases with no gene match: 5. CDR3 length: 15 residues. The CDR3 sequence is CAISETDRGDYEQYF. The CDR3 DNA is TGTGCCATCAGTGAGACCGACAGGGGGGACTACGAGCAGTACTTC.

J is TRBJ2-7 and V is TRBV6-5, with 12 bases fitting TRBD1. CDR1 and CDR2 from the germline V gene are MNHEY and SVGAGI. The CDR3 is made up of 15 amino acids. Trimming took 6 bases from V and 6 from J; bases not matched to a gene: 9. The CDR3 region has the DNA TGTGCCAGCAGGTCCGGGACAGGGGGCTCTGGCGAGCAGTACTTC. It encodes CASRSGTGGSGEQYF.

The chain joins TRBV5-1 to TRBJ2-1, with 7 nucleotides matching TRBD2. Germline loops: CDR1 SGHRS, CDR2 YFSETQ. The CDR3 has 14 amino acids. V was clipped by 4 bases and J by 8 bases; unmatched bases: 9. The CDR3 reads CASSRRGGSDEQFF. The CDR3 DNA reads TGCGCCAGCAGCCGGCGGGGCGGGAGCGATGAGCAGTTCTTC.